One sample yielded the 4 T cell receptor beta chains listed below, sequenced in a study of T cells after yellow fever vaccination. TCRdb ran MiXCR on the 5' RACE reads and lists one entry per CDR3 protein. This sample carries about 630,000 distinct CDR3 sequences, about 12% of them seen once, and the ten largest clones take more than 12%. The specimen was PBMCs, collected on the day of the yellow fever booster vaccination. These receptor sequences come from a man aged 30-40 years who received the YFV17D yellow fever vaccine.

The gene calls are TRBV28 and TRBJ2-1; 11 bases agree with TRBD1. Germline V lookup: CDR1 MDHEN, CDR2 SYDVKM. V gave up 6 bases and J gave up 3 bases; unmatched junction bases: 7. The CDR3 is made up of 16 amino acids. The CDR3, as DNA: TGTGCCAGCAGGACCCCGGGACAGGGGGTCTACAATGAGCAGTTCTTC. It translates to CASRTPGQGVYNEQFF.

This clonotype was counted a few times. This chain links TRBV7-2 with TRBJ2-7; 8 bases align to TRBD1. V shed 4 bases, J shed 2 bases, and the junction held 7 bases outside the gene matches. In germline, CDR1 is SGHTA, CDR2 FQGNSA. The length of the CDR3 is 15 residues. The CDR3 DNA sequence: TGTGCCAGCAGCTCCCCCCCACAGGGGGCCTACGAGCAGTACTTC. This encodes CASSSPPQGAYEQYF.

The chain uses TRBV10-2 and TRBJ2-3, with D unclear. CDR1 and CDR2 (germline): WSHSY, SAAADI. The length of the CDR3 is 14 residues. Trimming shortened V by 6 bases and J by 0 bases, and 10 bases separated the two germline ends. Here the CDR3 DNA reads TGCGCCAGCAGCCCCGTTTCTAGCACAGATACGCAGTATTTT. It translates to CASSPVSSTDTQYF.

This clonotype has a handful of counts. The V and J genes are TRBV12-3 or TRBV12-4 and TRBJ2-1; the D gene is possibly TRBD1 (5 bases). Trimming took 5 bases from V and 1 from J, leaving 6 bases between them. This CDR3 comprises 13 residues. CDR3 in amino acids: CASSRQSYNEQFF. DNA of the CDR3: TGTGCCAGCAGTCGACAGTCCTACAATGAGCAGTTCTTC.